The table lists the clone carrying this T cell receptor (beta chain) with a count of one. Its antigen remains unknown. This sample is part of a study of memory CD4+ T cells and cytomegalovirus serostatus. Study in general: Donors were healthy Belgian adults, fewer than ten CMV seropositive and around 24 seronegative. Overall study results and limits: CD4+ memory repertoires contained 67 of 164 reported CMV TCRbeta sequences. CMV serostatus prediction reached median AUC about 0.95, or 0.9 with US-trained model.

Single viable CD3+CD4+CD8-CD45RO+ cells were sorted as the memory CD4+ T cells. Serum IgG to CMV pp150, pp28, p38 and p52 defined serostatus. The repertoire was sequenced with immunoSEQ multiplex PCR; TCRdb's copy has only in-frame clones and lacks some. The sample lists around 54,000 clones; about 78% were seen once. The ends lost 0 bases at V and 3 bases at J; junction bases unmatched: 4. CDR1 and CDR2 from the germline V gene are LNHNV and YYDKDF (reference sequence). CDR3 size: 16 residues. The source is an adult in good health and CMV-seronegative. Sequencing used memory CD4+ T cells from blood. This sequence joins TRBV15 and TRBJ1-4, with 7 bases fitting TRBD1. CDR3 amino acids: CATSRDRQGSNEKLFF. Written as DNA, the CDR3 is TGTGCCACCAGCAGAGATCGACAGGGCTCTAATGAAAAACTGTTTTTT.